The clone carrying this T cell receptor beta chain appeared a single time. Participants were aged about 18 to 90 years, lived in over 20 US areas, and enrolled virtually. No more than 2 weeks before study entry, exposed participants had met a case of COVID-19. The data stem from a study of blood T cell repertoires in COVID-19. Study details: Collection of acute and convalescent COVID-19 samples took place in the United States, Italy and Spain. From T cells, B-cell-depleted T cells, or PBMCs came the material, which was cDNA or gDNA.

Sequenced by immunoSEQ multiplex PCR; TCRdb stores in-frame clones only, minus some. The table includes 300,000 to 400,000 clones, 85% to 95% detected once. This CDR3 is built from 15 residues. Trimming stripped 1 base from V and 8 bases from J, with 17 bases between. Germline CDR1 is SEHNR and CDR2 is FQNEAQ (reference sequence). Sequences were obtained from PBMCs or T cells enriched from blood (not recorded which). The chain joins TRBV7-9 to TRBJ1-2; D gene uncertain. The sequence derives from a woman in her 30s who had been exposed to COVID-19. CDR3 in DNA: TGTGCCAGCAGCTTAGGGAGGGAGAACCATCGGGGCTACACCTTC. This sequence encodes CASSLGRENHRGYTF. The full variable domain, rest sourced from reference TRBV7-9 and TRBJ1-2, is DTGVSQNPRHKITKRGQNVTFRCDPISEHNRLYWYRQTLGQGPEFLTYFQNEAQLEKSRLLSDRFSAERPKGSFSTLEIQRTEQGDSAMYLCASSLGRENHRGYTFGSGTRLTVV.